Sequencing of this T cell receptor beta chain was carried out in a study of glioma-infiltrating T cells after dendritic cell vaccination. Study-level findings and limits: Longer survival after dendritic cell vaccination followed higher pretreatment TIL content.

Fresh-frozen tumor tissue and more than two years of survival data were available for all. This CDR3 has 18 amino acids. CDR1 and CDR2 from the germline V gene are LNHDA and SQIVND (reference sequence). V lost 3 bases and J 0 bases, leaving 18 bases between the germline ends. TCRB CDR3 was amplified from 2 ug genomic DNA or less. Amplification used 60 V beta primers and 13 J beta primers. TCRdb keeps only in-frame clones here, not all; method: immunoSEQ multiplex PCR. This repertoire shows over 90,000 clones, 81% found once; its top ten account for approximately 12%. About this clone: Its antigen remains unknown.

Specimen: blood, collected before dendritic cell vaccination. The receptor was isolated from a human donor with glioblastoma. The chain has TRBV19 and TRBJ2-4, with D tentatively TRBD1 (6 bases). The CDR3 sequence: CASSIGLTGLLAKNIQYF. In DNA, the CDR3 is TGTGCCAGTAGTATTGGCCTTACAGGGCTCCTAGCCAAAAACATTCAGTACTTC.